This T cell receptor (beta chain) was captured in a study of control samples from healthy donors and cancer patients. From germline, CDR1 is LNHDA and CDR2 SQIVND (reference sequence). CDR3 length equals 13 residues. The V and J ends lost 4 bases and 0 bases respectively, with 7 bases between them. Repertoires were generated with immunoSEQ multiplex PCR, while TCRdb's copy carries only in-frame clones and drops some. The data contain fewer than 120,000 clones, around 89% of them singletons. Sequencing was carried out using PBMCs. The chain has TRBV19 and TRBJ2-7; D remains unclear. This TCR was sampled from a woman aged 55-69 years with lung cancer. The CDR3 is CASSKLISYEQYF. The CDR3 coding sequence is TGTGCCAGTAGTAAACTTATCTCCTACGAGCAGTACTTC.